A selection of T cell receptor beta chains follows, all from one sample in a study of blood T cell repertoires in COVID-19. Sequencing used immunoSEQ multiplex PCR; TCRdb keeps in-frame clones, though not all of them. The table has approximately 120,000 clones, 60% to 80% seen once. The sequenced sample consisted of peripheral blood. These TCRs come from a man between 60 and 75 years old with acute or convalescent COVID-19. Each CDR3 is given with its conserved first and last residue. D genes are given only for firm matches. Expanded clones get a size class; other rows say once, few or many, or leave the size out.

J | size | V | D | CDR3 | DNA
TRBJ2-7 | - | TRBV14 | - | CASSHPSRGSYEQYF | TGTGCCAGCAGCCACCCCTCCAGAGGGTCCTACGAGCAGTACTTC
TRBJ2-7 | - | TRBV30 | TRBD2 | CAWSVRGRVGQYF | TGTGCCTGGAGTGTACGAGGGAGGGTTGGGCAGTACTTC
TRBJ2-5 | - | TRBV23-1 | - | CASVQQETQYF | TGCGCCAGCGTACAGCAAGAGACCCAGTACTTC
TRBJ1-1 | - | TRBV2 | TRBD1 | CASSFPGQGITEAFF | TGTGCCAGCAGTTTCCCGGGACAGGGTATAACTGAAGCTTTCTTT
TRBJ1-2 | - | TRBV7-9 | TRBD1 | CASSIGTGGFYGYTF | TGTGCCAGCAGCATAGGGACAGGGGGCTTCTATGGCTACACCTTC
TRBJ1-2 | - | TRBV3-1/TRBV3-2 | TRBD1 | CASSLSGQGLYGYTF | TGTGCCAGCAGCCTCTCGGGACAGGGGTTGTATGGCTACACCTTC
TRBJ2-2 | few | TRBV4-1 | - | CASSQGIQGYTGELFF | TGCGCCAGCAGCCAAGGGATCCAGGGATACACCGGGGAGCTGTTTTTT
TRBJ1-4 | - | TRBV30 | TRBD1 | CAWSVRGPTTTNEKLFF | TGTGCCTGGAGTGTCAGGGGGCCCACGACCACTAATGAAAAACTGTTTTTT
TRBJ1-1 | - | TRBV5-1 | - | CASRARGDGTEAFF | TGCGCCAGCAGAGCCAGGGGTGACGGCACTGAAGCTTTCTTT
TRBJ1-4 | - | TRBV24-1 | - | CATSDLSGGEEKLFF | TGTGCCACCAGTGATTTATCGGGGGGCGAAGAAAAACTGTTTTTT
TRBJ2-5 | - | TRBV30 | - | CAWSVDSYQETQYF | TGTGCCTGGAGTGTCGACAGCTACCAAGAGACCCAGTACTTC
TRBJ1-5 | - | TRBV6-5 | - | CASSYSEGLPQHF | TGTGCCAGCAGTTACTCCGAGGGTTTACCTCAGCATTTT
TRBJ2-2 | - | TRBV9 | TRBD1 | CASSVVARTGNTGELFF | TGTGCCAGCAGCGTAGTAGCGAGGACAGGGAACACCGGGGAGCTGTTTTTT
TRBJ2-7 | many | TRBV21-1 | - | CASSSYDRASEQYF | TGTGCCAGCAGCTCCTACGACAGGGCCTCCGAGCAGTACTTC
TRBJ1-2 | - | TRBV7-2 | - | CASSLGRSSYGYTF | TGTGCCAGCAGCTTGGGTCGGAGCAGCTATGGCTACACCTTC
TRBJ1-2 | few | TRBV13 | - | CASSLRQLINYGYTF | TGTGCCAGCAGCTTAAGACAGCTTATTAACTATGGCTACACCTTC
TRBJ1-2 | - | TRBV19 | - | CASSIVDSPYGYTF | TGTGCCAGTAGTATAGTAGACAGCCCCTATGGCTACACCTTC
TRBJ2-1 | - | TRBV29-1 | TRBD2 | CSVVRASGHNEQFF | TGCAGCGTTGTTCGGGCTAGCGGCCACAATGAGCAGTTCTTC
TRBJ1-4 | few | TRBV11-2 | - | CASRPGLNNEKLFF | TGTGCCAGCAGACCCGGACTGAATAATGAAAAACTGTTTTTT